Below are 24 T cell receptor beta chains sequenced from a single sample in a study of blood T cell repertoires in COVID-19 (TCRdb year 2020). The receptor library was made with the immunoSEQ multiplex PCR assay. TCRdb obtained this table from immuneACCESS and retained in-frame rearrangements with V and J assigned. These tables miss some clones; where compared with another copy, unresolved V genes account for less than half of the shortfall, and the remainder is unexplained. Across this sample there are fewer than 80,000 clones, with less than 85% seen only once. The ten largest clones represent approximately 24% of the sample. Sequenced material: peripheral blood. These receptors all come from a man aged 55 to 70 with acute or convalescent COVID-19.

The chain carries TRBV5-1 and TRBJ2-3; 12 bases are shared with TRBD2. The CDR3 totals 18 residues. CDR1 is SGHRS and CDR2 is YFSETQ in the germline V gene. V lost 4 bases to trimming and J lost 2 bases; unmatched junction nucleotides: 11. CDR3 sequence: CASSHQLAGGYHTDTQYF. CDR3 bases: TGCGCCAGCAGCCACCAACTAGCGGGAGGCTATCACACAGATACGCAGTATTTT.

This clone was observed at least ten times. V usage is TRBV30 and J usage is TRBJ1-4; tentative D call: TRBD1 (5 bases). Trimming stripped 7 bases from V and 6 bases from J, with 12 bases between. Germline-derived CDR1 and CDR2 are GTSNPN and SVGIG (reference sequence). The CDR3 covers 12 residues. CDR3 in amino acids: CAYDRGDEKLFF. In DNA, the CDR3 is TGTGCCTACGACAGAGGAGATGAAAAACTGTTTTTT.

The genes are TRBV4-2 and TRBJ1-1; 11 bases map to TRBD1. CDR1 is LGHNA, CDR2 YNFKEQ, per germline. CDR3 length equals 18 residues. After removal of 3 bases from V and 3 bases from J, the junction contained 12 bases not matched to a gene. This CDR3 reads CASSQAGTGGNRDTEAFF. CDR3 nucleotide sequence: TGTGCCAGCAGCCAGGCTGGGACAGGGGGTAATAGGGACACTGAAGCTTTCTTT.

The chain carries TRBV19 and TRBJ1-3; D gene ambiguous. With 3 bases removed from V and 2 bases from J, the gap between germline ends came to 11 bases. CDR1 and CDR2 from the germline V gene are LNHDA and SQIVND (reference sequence). The CDR3 length is 15 residues. The CDR3 is CASSMAENPGNTIYF. CDR3 DNA sequence: TGTGCCAGTAGTATGGCAGAAAACCCTGGAAACACCATATATTTT.

The rearrangement links TRBV5-1 to TRBJ2-3, with D possibly TRBD1 on 5 matching bases. The CDR3 runs to 12 residues. Germline CDR1 is SGHRS and CDR2 is YFSETQ. Trimming shortened V by 3 bases and J by 8 bases, and 10 bases separated the two germline ends. CDR3 amino acids: CASSSGLLTQYF. CDR3 coding DNA: TGCGCCAGCAGCTCAGGGTTACTTACGCAGTATTTT. Together with reference TRBV5-1 and TRBJ2-3, the CDR3 gives the full variable domain: KAGVTQTPRYLIKTRGQQVTLSCSPISGHRSVSWYQQTPGQGLQFLFEYFSETQRNKGNFPGRFSGRQFSNSRSEMNVSTLELGDSALYLCASSSGLLTQYFGPGTRLTVL.

J is TRBJ1-2 and V is TRBV19; 9 positions agree with TRBD1. The CDR3 totals 15 residues. In germline, CDR1 is LNHDA, CDR2 SQIVND (reference sequence). With 5 bases clipped from V and 6 bases from J, the junction kept 10 bases outside the gene matches. The CDR3 loop is CASSLPGQGFDGYTF. CDR3 sequence (DNA): TGTGCCAGTAGTTTGCCGGGACAGGGTTTTGATGGCTACACCTTC.

This rearrangement joins TRBV5-1 to TRBJ2-1; maybe TRBD1 (5 bases). The CDR3 contains 15 residues. The V and J ends lost 1 base and 0 bases respectively, with 8 bases between them. The germline CDR1 and CDR2 sequences are SGHRS and YFSETQ. The CDR3 loop reads CASSLSQGSYNEQFF. DNA for the CDR3: TGCGCCAGCAGCTTGTCGCAGGGCTCCTACAATGAGCAGTTCTTC.

The chain recombines TRBV30 with TRBJ2-1; D is perhaps TRBD2 (6 bases). Germline values: CDR1 GTSNPN, CDR2 SVGIG (reference sequence). Trimming stripped 5 bases from V and 9 bases from J, with 14 bases between. The CDR3 length is 12 residues. CDR3 DNA sequence: TGTGCCTGGCTCGATCCCGGGGGTGAGCAGTTCTTC. Residues: CAWLDPGGEQFF.

The J gene is TRBJ1-2, the V gene TRBV7-2; weak D call: TRBD1 (6 bases). Germline values: CDR1 SGHTA, CDR2 FQGNSA. CDR3 length equals 15 residues. Trimming took off 6 bases at V and 4 bases at J, with 18 bases between the two ends. CDR3 protein: CASRLETGTSYGYTF. CDR3 bases: TGTGCCAGCAGATTGGAAACAGGGACCTCCTATGGCTACACCTTC.

This clone was recorded only once. This chain joins TRBV5-1 and TRBJ2-1, with 7 bases that match TRBD2. Germline-derived CDR1 and CDR2 are SGHRS and YFSETQ. The CDR3 is 13 residues long. Trimming removed 4 bases from V and 10 bases from J; junction bases left unmatched: 8. The DNA for the CDR3 is TGCGCCAGCAGCGCGGGGGTCCCAATGGAGCAGTTCTTC. This codes for CASSAGVPMEQFF. Full variable domain (outside the CDR3, taken from reference TRBV5-1 and TRBJ2-1): KAGVTQTPRYLIKTRGQQVTLSCSPISGHRSVSWYQQTPGQGLQFLFEYFSETQRNKGNFPGRFSGRQFSNSRSEMNVSTLELGDSALYLCASSAGVPMEQFFGPGTRLTVL.

The chain combines TRBV27 with TRBJ2-1; 11 bases line up with TRBD2. The CDR3 contains 14 residues. Trimming took 11 bases from V and 15 from J; bases not matched to a gene: 18. The V gene's germline CDR1 is MNHEY and CDR2 SMNVEV (reference sequence). CDR3: CAARGLLAGGPWFF. The CDR3 nucleotides read TGTGCCGCCAGGGGGCTCTTAGCGGGAGGGCCCTGGTTCTTC.

The V and J genes are TRBV30 and TRBJ1-5, with 8 positions matching TRBD1. The CDR3 runs 14 residues. Germline V lookup: CDR1 GTSNPN, CDR2 SVGIG (reference sequence). The V and J ends lost 0 bases and 4 bases, in that order; junction bases with no gene match: 2. The CDR3 is CAWSVGTGNQPQHF. The CDR3 region has the DNA TGTGCCTGGAGTGTGGGGACAGGAAATCAGCCCCAGCATTTT.

The chain is built from TRBV6-5 and TRBJ1-2; no definite D call. V lost 2 bases and J lost 4, with 14 bases in between. Per germline, CDR1 MNHEY and CDR2 SVGAGI. The CDR3 totals 15 residues. CDR3 amino acids: CASSYVSEAPYGYTF. The DNA of the CDR3 is TGTGCCAGCAGTTACGTGAGTGAGGCCCCCTATGGCTACACCTTC.

The V call is TRBV6-1, the J call TRBJ1-3, with D perhaps matching TRBD1 (6 bases). The germline gives CDR1 MNHNS, CDR2 SASEGT. V lost 4 bases to trimming and J lost 4 bases, with 26 bases between them. The CDR3 spans 19 residues. CDR3 in amino acids: CASSGTWWGIRGAGNTIYF. The CDR3 nucleotides are TGTGCCAGCAGTGGAACATGGTGGGGTATCAGGGGCGCAGGAAACACCATATATTTT.

This clone was seen many times. This chain connects TRBV19 to TRBJ2-7; TRBD1 might be the D (5 bases). CDR1 LNHDA and CDR2 SQIVND come from the germline V gene (reference sequence). The CDR3 loop spans 13 amino acids. Between the trimmed V and J ends, which lost 9 bases and 4 bases, there was a span of 16 bases. The CDR3 spells CASSPDQGYEQYV. CDR3 DNA sequence: TGTGCCAGCAGCCCGGATCAGGGATACGAGCAGTACGTC.

The chain carries TRBV19 and TRBJ1-2, with D unclear. The CDR3 length is 14 residues. Germline CDR1 and CDR2: LNHDA and SQIVND (reference sequence). V lost 6 bases, J lost 7 bases, and 18 bases lay in between. The CDR3 nucleotides read TGTGCCAGTAGCCTCGGCAGCGGCGGAGGTGGCTACACCTTC. This encodes CASSLGSGGGGYTF.

The V call is TRBV27, the J call TRBJ2-1; 7 bases agree with TRBD1. This CDR3 has 15 amino acids. Germline CDR1 reads MNHEY; CDR2 reads SMNVEV (reference sequence). The J segment lost 9 bases and the V segment lost 6 bases, leaving 14 bases of the junction unmatched. CDR3 DNA: TGTGCCAGCAGCCCCCCGGGACAGAGAGAGTTTGAGCAGTTCTTC. Protein product: CASSPPGQREFEQFF.

The chain couples TRBV11-3 to TRBJ2-2, with D maybe TRBD1 (6 bases). Trimming stripped 2 bases from V and 6 bases from J, with 16 bases between. CDR1 is SGHNT and CDR2 is YENEEA in the germline V gene. The CDR3 runs to 16 residues. In DNA, the CDR3 is TGTGCCAGCAGCTTAACGGGACACCCGAGGGCCGGGGAGCTGTTTTTT. Translation gives CASSLTGHPRAGELFF.

The chain uses TRBV7-2 and TRBJ2-2, with 7 positions matching TRBD2. V shed 7 bases, J shed 6 bases, and the junction held 11 bases outside the gene matches. CDR3 length: 15 residues. Germline CDR1 reads SGHTA; CDR2 reads FQGNSA. For the CDR3, the DNA is TGTGCCAGCACCGAGACTAGCCCGGGGGCCGGGGAGCTGTTTTTT. This sequence encodes CASTETSPGAGELFF. The full variable domain, its missing parts supplied by reference TRBV7-2 and TRBJ2-2, is GAGVSQSPSNKVTEKGKDVELRCDPISGHTALYWYRQSLGQGLEFLIYFQGNSAPDKSGLPSDRFSAERTGGSVSTLTIQRTQQEDSAVYLCASTETSPGAGELFFGEGSRLTVL.

V gene TRBV7-8 combines with J gene TRBJ2-7; D unclear. CDR3 length equals 13 residues. V was trimmed by 2 bases and J by 3 bases, leaving 8 bases between them. Germline loops: CDR1 SGHVS, CDR2 FQNEAQ. The CDR3 bases are TGTGCCAGCAGCTTATCGGTGGTCTACGAGCAGTACTTC. Amino acid sequence: CASSLSVVYEQYF. Full variable domain (remainder filled in from reference TRBV7-8 and TRBJ2-7): GAGVSQSPRYKVAKRGQDVALRCDPISGHVSLFWYQQALGQGPEFLTYFQNEAQLDKSGLPSDRFFAERPEGSVSTLKIQRTQQEDSAVYLCASSLSVVYEQYFGPGTRLTVT.

The chain is built from TRBV18 and TRBJ1-3; D might be TRBD1 (5 bases). CDR3 size: 17 residues. Germline values: CDR1 KGHSH, CDR2 LQKENI. With 2 bases removed from V and 0 bases from J, the gap between germline ends came to 14 bases. Here the CDR3 reads CASSPYGGSGSGNTIYF. The CDR3 DNA reads as TGTGCCAGCTCACCATACGGGGGATCGGGCTCTGGAAACACCATATATTTT.

The chain joins TRBV24-1 to TRBJ2-3, with 8 bases matching TRBD1. Trimming removed 0 bases from V and 7 bases from J; junction bases left unmatched: 8. This CDR3 has 16 residues. Per the germline V gene, CDR1 is KGHDR and CDR2 is SFDVKD. Here the CDR3 DNA reads TGTGCCACCAGTGATTTGACGGGACAGGACACGAATACGCAGTATTTT. Residues: CATSDLTGQDTNTQYF.

This clone was counted between two and nine times. The chain has TRBV6-5 and TRBJ1-5; D gene unclear. CDR1 and CDR2 (germline): MNHEY, SVGAGI. The CDR3 contains 16 residues. V lost 2 bases, J lost 0 bases, and 11 bases lay in between. This CDR3 is CASSYADYYSNQPQHF. The DNA for the CDR3 is TGTGCCAGCAGTTACGCAGACTATTATAGCAATCAGCCCCAGCATTTT.

The chain links TRBV3-1 (or the pseudogene TRBV3-2) to TRBJ2-3; 10 bases line up with TRBD2. This CDR3 has 16 amino acids. CDR1 is LGHDT, CDR2 YNNKEL, per germline (reference sequence). After removal of 0 bases from V and 4 bases from J, the junction contained 4 bases not matched to a gene. CDR3 sequence: CASSQDPSGSADTQYF. Here the CDR3 DNA reads TGTGCCAGCAGCCAAGATCCTAGCGGGAGCGCAGATACGCAGTATTTT.